The 14 T cell receptor beta chains presented below share a single source sample, sequenced in a study of vaccination and CD4 T cells after COVID-19. TCRdb analysed the PCR reads with MiXCR anew, one entry per CDR3 protein. The sample lists some 40,000 distinct CDR3 sequences, 36% occurring once. This sample's time point: late sampling 161 to 241 days after vaccination in three convalescent patients. This material consisted of CD4+ T cells from blood, taken about 7 months after SARS-CoV-2 vaccination. These receptors were taken from a human donor who had recovered from COVID-19.

The chain employs TRBV10-1 and TRBJ2-3; D perhaps matches TRBD2 (5 bases). The CDR3 contains 16 residues. Trimming shortened V by 0 bases and J by 7 bases, and 17 bases separated the two germline ends. Germline CDR1 is WNHNN and CDR2 is SYGVQD (reference sequence). The CDR3 DNA reads as TGCGCCAGCAGTGAGTCACGTCTGGGGAGCCGATATACGCAGTATTTT. Translated: CASSESRLGSRYTQYF.

V usage is TRBV2 and J usage is TRBJ2-7; 10 bases line up with TRBD1. The CDR3 sequence is 14 residues long. Germline trimming cut 11 bases from V and 5 bases from J; bases unmatched to any gene: 12. Per the germline V gene, CDR1 is SNHLY and CDR2 is FYNNEI. The CDR3 DNA reads as TGTGCCGGAGGGCGGGGACAGGGGTTTCACGAGCAGTACTTC. Residues: CAGGRGQGFHEQYF.

The V gene is TRBV7-9, the J gene TRBJ2-7; possible D gene TRBD1, 6 bases. Germline loops: CDR1 SEHNR, CDR2 FQNEAQ (reference sequence). This CDR3 has 15 residues. Trimming took off 5 bases at V and 2 bases at J, with 16 bases between the two ends. CDR3 amino acids: CASSPPDRLTYEQYF. The DNA for the CDR3 is TGTGCCAGCAGCCCCCCTGACAGGTTGACCTACGAGCAGTACTTC.

This sequence joins TRBV4-2 and TRBJ1-1; 10 bases are a match to TRBD1. Germline loops: CDR1 LGHNA, CDR2 YNFKEQ. The V segment lost 3 bases and the J segment 5 bases; nucleotides outside the gene matches: 6. This CDR3 has 15 residues. The chain's CDR3 is CASSHPDRGRTEAFF. CDR3 coding DNA: TGTGCCAGCAGCCACCCCGACAGGGGGCGTACTGAAGCTTTCTTT.

This clonotype has more than one count but fewer than ten. J is TRBJ1-1 and V is TRBV6-5, with a weak D call TRBD1 (6 bases). V lost 2 bases and J 3 bases, leaving 10 bases between the germline ends. The CDR3 extends over 14 amino acids. Germline CDR1 and CDR2: MNHEY and SVGAGI. The CDR3 here is CASSYNREDTEAFF. For the CDR3, the DNA is TGTGCCAGCAGTTACAACAGGGAGGACACTGAAGCTTTCTTT.

This clonotype was found a few times. The chain uses TRBV7-9 and TRBJ2-1; possible D gene TRBD2, 6 bases. Germline V lookup: CDR1 SEHNR, CDR2 FQNEAQ (reference sequence). This CDR3 is 15 amino acids long. V was clipped by 6 bases and J by 0 bases, with 12 bases between them. CDR3 sequence: CASRSAGRSYNEQFF. The CDR3 DNA reads TGTGCCAGCAGAAGCGCGGGACGCTCCTACAATGAGCAGTTCTTC.

This clonotype was seen only a few times. This rearrangement joins TRBV6-1 to TRBJ2-7; 7 bases are shared with TRBD2. V dropped 2 bases and J dropped 6; count of bases not matched to a gene: 7. This CDR3 region has 14 residues. CDR1 is MNHNS, CDR2 SASEGT, per germline. CDR3 region: CASSESGTVAEQYF. In DNA, the CDR3 is TGTGCCAGCAGTGAAAGCGGGACTGTAGCCGAGCAGTACTTC.

This clonotype was counted between two and nine times. The J gene is TRBJ1-5, the V gene TRBV7-8, with D perhaps matching TRBD1 (6 bases). CDR1 SGHVS and CDR2 FQNEAQ come from the germline V gene. V lost 6 bases and J 3 bases, leaving 15 bases between the germline ends. The CDR3 extends over 15 amino acids. Here the CDR3 DNA reads TGTGCCAGCAGTGGGGGGGCAGGGTCCAATCAGCCCCAGCATTTT. Encoded protein: CASSGGAGSNQPQHF. Full variable domain (missing parts from reference TRBV7-8 and TRBJ1-5): GAGVSQSPRYKVAKRGQDVALRCDPISGHVSLFWYQQALGQGPEFLTYFQNEAQLDKSGLPSDRFFAERPEGSVSTLKIQRTQQEDSAVYLCASSGGAGSNQPQHFGDGTRLSIL.

The J gene is TRBJ2-3, the V gene TRBV9; no reliable D call. Germline-derived CDR1 and CDR2 are SGDLS and YYNGEE. There are 13 residues in the CDR3. Trimming pared 3 bases from V and 4 bases from J, leaving 9 bases between. For the CDR3, the DNA is TGTGCCAGCAGCGAGAATAGTGCAGATACGCAGTATTTT. The encoded protein is CASSENSADTQYF.

The chain joins TRBV20-1 to TRBJ2-3; D remains ambiguous. Trimming pared 2 bases from V and 1 base from J, leaving 7 bases between. The CDR3 is made up of 13 amino acids. Per germline, CDR1 DFQATT and CDR2 SNEGSKA (reference sequence). This CDR3 reads CSARHYRTDTQYF. The CDR3 bases are TGCAGTGCTAGACACTATCGCACAGATACGCAGTATTTT.

The chain combines TRBV5-1 with TRBJ2-5, with 14 positions matching TRBD2. J lost 4 bases, V lost 7 bases, and 9 bases had no gene match. Germline loops: CDR1 SGHRS, CDR2 YFSETQ. This CDR3 contains 16 residues. The CDR3, as DNA: TGCGCCAGCCGACTAGCGGGAGGGCCAAGGCCAGAGACCCAGTACTTC. Protein product: CASRLAGGPRPETQYF.

The chain has TRBV10-3 and TRBJ1-2; D gene ambiguous. V was trimmed by 5 bases and J by 0 bases, leaving 16 bases between them. The length of the CDR3 is 16 residues. The germline CDR1 and CDR2 sequences are ENHRY and SYGVKD. CDR3 in amino acids: CAISSTTVGSNYGYTF. DNA for the CDR3: TGTGCCATCAGTTCTACCACAGTTGGTTCTAACTATGGCTACACCTTC.

CDR3 sequence: CASSEAGDSGHGYTF. DNA for the CDR3: TGTGCCAGCAGTGAAGCGGGGGACAGCGGCCATGGCTACACCTTC. This chain connects TRBV6-1 to TRBJ1-2, with 7 bases lining up with TRBD1. The V gene end was trimmed by 0 bases and the J gene end by 6 bases; junction bases not matched to a gene: 7. Germline CDR1 is MNHNS and CDR2 is SASEGT. The CDR3 spans 15 residues.

The sample holds one count of this clonotype. The V and J genes are TRBV28 and TRBJ2-3; the D gene is possibly TRBD2 (6 bases). The V gene's germline CDR1 is MDHEN and CDR2 SYDVKM. The length of the CDR3 is 15 residues. Trimming took 8 bases from V and 0 from J, leaving 15 bases between them. The CDR3 protein is CASWVGGPSTDTQYF. In DNA, the CDR3 is TGTGCCAGCTGGGTGGGAGGCCCCAGCACAGATACGCAGTATTTT.